This T cell receptor beta chain was identified during a study of human T cells and chemical hapten exposure. Time point indicated: pre-sensitization, week 0. Treatment given: therapeutic diphenylcyclopropenone sensitization with weekly scalp DPC. Total RNA came from unfractionated whole blood. The CDR3 is made up of 14 amino acids. V dropped 4 bases and J dropped 3 bases, with 12 bases sitting between them. Germline values: CDR1 SEHNR, CDR2 FQNEAQ (reference sequence). One entry per CDR3 protein results from TCRdb running MiXCR on the RACE reads. Here the sample spans 33,000 or so distinct CDR3 sequences, 12% being singletons.

This clonotype was sampled from a woman aged 40 to 50 with alopecia areata. Some clones in this sample may be carry-over from other donors' samples. The V call is TRBV7-9, the J call TRBJ1-1; tentative D call: TRBD1 (6 bases). Material: whole blood, obtained in connection with sensitization to the hapten diphenylcyclopropenone (DPC). DNA of the CDR3: TGTGCCAGCAGCTCTCAGGGGACTCACACTGAAGCTTTCTTT. Residues: CASSSQGTHTEAFF.